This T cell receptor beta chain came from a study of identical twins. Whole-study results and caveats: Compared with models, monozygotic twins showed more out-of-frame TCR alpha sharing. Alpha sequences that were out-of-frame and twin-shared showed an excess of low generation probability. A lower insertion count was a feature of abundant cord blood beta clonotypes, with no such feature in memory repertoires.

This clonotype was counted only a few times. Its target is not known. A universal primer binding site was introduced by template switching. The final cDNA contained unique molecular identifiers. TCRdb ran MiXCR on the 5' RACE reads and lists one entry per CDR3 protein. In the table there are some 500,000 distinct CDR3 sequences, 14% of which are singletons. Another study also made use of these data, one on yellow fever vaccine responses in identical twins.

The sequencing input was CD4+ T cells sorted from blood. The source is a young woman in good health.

Here the CDR3 DNA reads TGTGCCTGGAGTAAGGTCCAAGAGACCCAGTACTTC. It translates to CAWSKVQETQYF. The rearrangement uses TRBV30 and TRBJ2-5; D is unclear. The germline V and J ends were trimmed by 2 bases and 1 base, with 5 bases remaining between them. The V gene's germline CDR1 is GTSNPN and CDR2 SVGIG (reference sequence). The CDR3 loop spans 12 amino acids.